Each of the 22 T cell receptor beta chains below was sequenced from the same sample in a study of T cells after yellow fever vaccination. TCRdb re-called the 5' RACE reads through MiXCR, storing one row per CDR3 protein. The profile shows 280,000 or so distinct CDR3 sequences, less than 9.5% of them singletons. The sequences come from CD4+ T cells sorted from PBMCs, collected 5 days after the yellow fever booster vaccination. Source of these receptors: a man aged 18 to 29 who received the YFV17D yellow fever vaccine.

Ten or more counts support this clonotype. This chain joins TRBV10-3 and TRBJ2-3; TRBD2 agrees at 9 bases. The germline CDR1 and CDR2 sequences are ENHRY and SYGVKD. With V trimmed by 0 bases and J by 4 bases, 2 bases remained unmatched. The CDR3 has 15 residues. DNA of the CDR3: TGTGCCATCAGTGAGTCGGGACTAGCCGCAGATACGCAGTATTTT. Translating gives CAISESGLAADTQYF.

This chain links TRBV10-1 with TRBJ2-2; D is possibly TRBD1 (5 bases). Germline CDR1 WNHNN, CDR2 SYGVQD (reference sequence). V was pared by 3 bases and J by 4 bases, with 9 bases between. This CDR3 is built from 14 residues. The CDR3 bases are TGCGCCAGCAGTGACAGGGTGCCCACCGGGGAGCTGTTTTTT. Its protein product is CASSDRVPTGELFF.

This chain connects TRBV24-1 to TRBJ1-2; 7 bases fit TRBD1. This CDR3 is built from 14 residues. J was trimmed by 3 bases and V by 6 bases; bases with no gene match: 6. The V gene's germline CDR1 is KGHDR and CDR2 SFDVKD. The CDR3, as DNA: TGTGCCACCAGTAAGACAGGGAATGACTATGGCTACACCTTC. It encodes CATSKTGNDYGYTF.

This clonotype was detected only a few times. The chain employs TRBV3-1 and TRBJ2-7, with TRBD1 identical over 8 bases. Per the germline V gene, CDR1 is LGHDT and CDR2 is YNNKEL (reference sequence). Unmatched junction bases numbered 3, after V lost 1 base and J lost 4 bases. The CDR3 consists of 14 residues. CDR3 residues: CASSQVTGGYEQYF. CDR3 DNA: TGTGCCAGCAGCCAAGTAACAGGGGGATACGAGCAGTACTTC.

This clonotype has more than one count but fewer than ten. The chain combines TRBV2 with TRBJ1-1; maybe TRBD1 (5 bases). Germline lookup yields CDR1 SNHLY and CDR2 FYNNEI. Trimming pared 5 bases from V and 0 bases from J, leaving 10 bases between. This CDR3 has 14 residues. The CDR3 nucleotides are TGTGCCAGCAGTAGGGGAATCGTGAACACTGAAGCTTTCTTT. This encodes CASSRGIVNTEAFF.

V usage is TRBV2 and J usage is TRBJ2-1, with 9 nucleotides matching TRBD1. After removal of 4 bases from V and 7 bases from J, the junction contained 11 bases not matched to a gene. CDR3 length: 16 amino acids. In germline, CDR1 is SNHLY, CDR2 FYNNEI. The CDR3 is CASSGPGQGAGNEQFF. In DNA, the CDR3 is TGTGCCAGCAGTGGGCCGGGACAGGGAGCGGGAAATGAGCAGTTCTTC.

This clonotype appeared a few times. J is TRBJ2-5 and V is TRBV20-1, with 10 positions matching TRBD2. There are 14 residues in the CDR3. The trim removed 2 bases at V and 5 bases at J, leaving 5 bases unmatched. Germline V CDR1 and CDR2: DFQATT, SNEGSKA (reference sequence). The CDR3 loop is CSARPSGGSETQYF. For the CDR3, the DNA is TGCAGTGCTAGACCTAGCGGGGGCTCTGAGACCCAGTACTTC.

CDR3 nucleotides: TGTGCCAGCAGGACAGGGTTGTTGGGCTACACCTTC. Translated: CASRTGLLGYTF. The rearrangement links TRBV2 to TRBJ1-2, with 7 bases lining up with TRBD1. The CDR3 is made up of 12 amino acids. The J segment lost 8 bases and the V segment lost 6 bases, leaving 6 bases of the junction unmatched. The germline gives CDR1 SNHLY, CDR2 FYNNEI.

This chain joins TRBV7-2 and TRBJ1-4; the D gene is possibly TRBD1 (6 bases). Germline CDR1 SGHTA, CDR2 FQGNSA. The CDR3 is 14 amino acids. The V gene lost 3 bases and the J gene lost 1 base, with 6 bases spanning the gap. The CDR3 DNA reads TGTGCCAGCAGCTTGGGACAAACTAATGAAAAACTGTTTTTT. Translated, it gives CASSLGQTNEKLFF. Drawing the rest from reference TRBV7-2 and TRBJ1-4, the complete variable domain is GAGVSQSPSNKVTEKGKDVELRCDPISGHTALYWYRQSLGQGLEFLIYFQGNSAPDKSGLPSDRFSAERTGGSVSTLTIQRTQQEDSAVYLCASSLGQTNEKLFFGSGTQLSVL.

This clonotype was counted a few times. The chain is built from TRBV29-1 and TRBJ1-4; D is uncertain. Trimming cost V 7 bases and J 0 bases, with 15 bases left between them. Germline CDR1 reads SQVTM; CDR2 reads ANQGSEA. The CDR3 is 15 amino acids. This CDR3 is CSALNGPATNEKLFF. CDR3 DNA sequence: TGCAGCGCCCTAAACGGGCCCGCAACTAATGAAAAACTGTTTTTT.

V is TRBV4-1 and J is TRBJ1-5; TRBD1 agrees at 8 bases. This CDR3 is 15 amino acids long. Germline trimming cut 4 bases from V and 4 bases from J; bases unmatched to any gene: 6. The germline V gene encodes CDR1 MGHRA and CDR2 YSYEKL. CDR3 sequence (DNA): TGCGCCAGCAGCCGCAATACAGGGGGGAATCAGCCCCAGCATTTT. Translating it yields CASSRNTGGNQPQHF.

The J gene is TRBJ2-7, the V gene TRBV27; 8 bases agree with TRBD2. Germline V gives CDR1 MNHEY, CDR2 SMNVEV (reference sequence). The CDR3 is 14 amino acids. Trimming took 3 bases from V and 5 from J; bases not matched to a gene: 6. As DNA, the CDR3 is TGTGCCAGCAGTTTTGCGGGGGGCCTCGACGAGCAGTACTTC. Protein: CASSFAGGLDEQYF.

This clonotype came up many times. The J gene is TRBJ2-5, the V gene TRBV11-2; perhaps D is TRBD1 or TRBD2 (5 bases each). CDR3 length: 15 amino acids. Per the germline V gene, CDR1 is SGHAT and CDR2 is FQNNGV. Trimming removed 5 bases at V and 5 bases at J, with 18 bases between. Written as DNA, the CDR3 is TGTGCCAGCAGCCCGGGTTTGAGGGGAGCGGAGACCCAGTACTTC. Translation: CASSPGLRGAETQYF. The whole variable domain, filled in from reference TRBV11-2 and TRBJ2-5, reads EAGVAQSPRYKIIEKRQSVAFWCNPISGHATLYWYQQILGQGPKLLIQFQNNGVVDDSQLPKDRFSAERLKGVDSTLKIQPAKLEDSAVYLCASSPGLRGAETQYFGPGTRLLVL.

This clonotype was counted at least ten times. CDR3 protein: CASSQTRGLHSYNEQFF. The CDR3, as DNA: TGCGCCAGCAGCCAGACCCGCGGCCTGCACTCCTACAATGAGCAGTTCTTC. The genes are TRBV4-3 and TRBJ2-1; D not certain. CDR3 size: 17 residues. Per the germline V gene, CDR1 is LGHNA and CDR2 is YSLEER. V was trimmed by 3 bases and J by 0 bases, leaving 15 bases between them.

This clonotype was found a few times. The chain carries TRBV4-3 and TRBJ2-7, with D possibly being TRBD1 (6 bases). Trimming shortened V by 0 bases and J by 5 bases, and 17 bases separated the two germline ends. CDR1 and CDR2 from the germline V gene are LGHNA and YSLEER. The CDR3 sequence is 16 residues long. The CDR3 coding sequence is TGCGCCAGCAGCCAAGATTACGAATGGACAGTCCACGAGCAGTACTTC. Encoded protein: CASSQDYEWTVHEQYF.

V gene TRBV6-6 combines with J gene TRBJ2-7; 9 positions agree with TRBD1. V trimming: 6 bases; J trimming: 6 bases; junction bases outside the gene matches: 9. Germline V gene sequence: CDR1 MNHNY, CDR2 SVGAGI (reference sequence). The CDR3 contains 14 residues. The CDR3 nucleotides are TGTGCCAGCAGGCAGACAGGGGGTTCGTCCGAGCAGTACTTC. Amino acid sequence: CASRQTGGSSEQYF.

This clonotype has more than one count but fewer than ten. This chain connects TRBV4-3 to TRBJ1-1, with D unclear. Deletions cut 0 bases from V and 5 bases from J, with 13 bases between. The V gene's germline CDR1 is LGHNA and CDR2 YSLEER. The CDR3 runs to 15 residues. As DNA, the CDR3 is TGCGCCAGCAGCCAAGATAGGCTTCTTCTGACTGAAGCTTTCTTT. Its protein product is CASSQDRLLLTEAFF.

The chain has TRBV3-1 and TRBJ1-2, with no clear D. V lost 1 base and J lost 8, with 11 bases in between. This CDR3 has 13 amino acids. Per the germline V gene, CDR1 is LGHDT and CDR2 is YNNKEL (reference sequence). The CDR3 protein is CASSQADGRGYTF. DNA of the CDR3: TGTGCCAGCAGCCAAGCGGATGGTCGCGGCTACACCTTC.

The V gene is TRBV15, the J gene TRBJ2-7; D call uncertain. Germline-derived CDR1 and CDR2 are LNHNV and YYDKDF (reference sequence). Trimming left V 3 bases short and J 6 bases short, with 12 bases between. The CDR3 runs to 13 residues. CDR3 in DNA: TGTGCCACCAGCAGGGGCTCGCTTCCCGAGCAGTACTTC. This translates into CATSRGSLPEQYF. The whole variable domain, remainder taken from reference TRBV15 and TRBJ2-7, is DAMVIQNPRYQVTQFGKPVTLSCSQTLNHNVMYWYQQKSSQAPKLLFHYYDKDFNNEADTPDNFQSRRPNTSFCFLDIRSPGLGDTAMYLCATSRGSLPEQYFGPGTRLTVT.

Ten or more counts support this clonotype. This sequence joins TRBV5-5 and TRBJ2-1, with D perhaps TRBD2 (6 bases). From germline, CDR1 is SGHKS and CDR2 YYEKEE (reference sequence). The CDR3 has 13 amino acids. V gave up 0 bases and J gave up 15 bases, with 16 bases separating them. CDR3 coding DNA: TGTGCCAGCAGCTTGGCCGCGGGGCAATTGCTGTTCTTC. Its translation: CASSLAAGQLLFF.

The V gene is TRBV5-1, the J gene TRBJ1-2, with a tentative D call TRBD1 (5 bases). Germline-derived CDR1 and CDR2 are SGHRS and YFSETQ. Between the trimmed V and J ends, which lost 0 bases and 4 bases, there was a span of 10 bases. CDR3 length equals 14 residues. The CDR3 nucleotides are TGCGCCAGCAGCTTGGACGGGGCGGGCTATGGCTACACCTTC. It is translated as CASSLDGAGYGYTF.

This chain connects TRBV4-1 to TRBJ1-2, with D uncertain. V gave up 1 base and J gave up 1 base, with 7 bases separating them. The CDR3 is 14 amino acids. Looked up from germline, CDR1 is MGHRA and CDR2 is YSYEKL. The CDR3 spells CASSQVLRNYGYTF. The CDR3 DNA reads TGCGCCAGCAGCCAAGTGCTTCGTAACTATGGCTACACCTTC.